This paragraph covers one T cell receptor beta chain sequence. The antigen is not known. It was with previously described methods and listed TCR primers that bulk TCR libraries were made. In TCRdb, the PCR reads were re-called with MiXCR into one record per CDR3 protein. The sample has more than 95,000 distinct CDR3 sequences, less than 25% seen once; the top ten hold roughly 0.94%. From 20,000 to 1,000,000 sorted cells, naive CD8 libraries were generated with 10%, 30% or 50% RNA. The sample originates from a study of molecular identifiers for immune sequencing clone quantification. Study findings and constraints: Detection of one spiked Jurkat cell's TCR RNA reportedly worked in one million naive cells. Clonotypes topping 20 RNA copies carried over 98% of effector molecules but under 1% of naive ones.

The CDR3 runs 15 residues. The J segment lost 3 bases and the V segment lost 3 bases, leaving 7 bases of the junction unmatched. The rearrangement links TRBV12-3 or TRBV12-4 to TRBJ2-7, with TRBD1 matching over 8 bases. The receptor was derived from a human donor in good health. Some libraries in this study had Jurkat cell RNA spiked in. Source material: naive CD8+ T cells from blood, with Jurkat cell RNA spiked in. The subset here: FACS-sorted CD8+CD4-CCR7+CD45RA+ naive T cells. CDR3 bases: TGTGCCAGCAGTTTTCGGGGACAGGATCGCTACGAGCAGTACTTC. Translated, it gives CASSFRGQDRYEQYF.